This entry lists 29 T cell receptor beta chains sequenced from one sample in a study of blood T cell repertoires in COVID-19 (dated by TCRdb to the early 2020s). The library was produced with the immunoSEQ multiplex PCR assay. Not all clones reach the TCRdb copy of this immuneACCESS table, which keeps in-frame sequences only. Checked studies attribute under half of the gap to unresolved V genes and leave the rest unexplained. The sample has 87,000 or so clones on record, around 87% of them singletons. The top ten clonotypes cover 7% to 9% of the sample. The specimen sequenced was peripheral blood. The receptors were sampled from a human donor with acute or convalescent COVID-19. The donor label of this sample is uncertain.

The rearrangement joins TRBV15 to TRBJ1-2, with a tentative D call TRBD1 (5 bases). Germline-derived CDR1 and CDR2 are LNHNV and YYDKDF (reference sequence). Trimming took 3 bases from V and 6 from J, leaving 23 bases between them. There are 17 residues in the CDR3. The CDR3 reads CATSSQKDTSSGHGYTF. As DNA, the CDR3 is TGTGCCACCAGCAGTCAAAAGGACACCTCCTCCGGGCATGGCTACACCTTC. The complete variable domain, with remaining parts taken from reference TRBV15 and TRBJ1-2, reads DAMVIQNPRYQVTQFGKPVTLSCSQTLNHNVMYWYQQKSSQAPKLLFHYYDKDFNNEADTPDNFQSRRPNTSFCFLDIRSPGLGDTAMYLCATSSQKDTSSGHGYTFGSGTRLTVV.

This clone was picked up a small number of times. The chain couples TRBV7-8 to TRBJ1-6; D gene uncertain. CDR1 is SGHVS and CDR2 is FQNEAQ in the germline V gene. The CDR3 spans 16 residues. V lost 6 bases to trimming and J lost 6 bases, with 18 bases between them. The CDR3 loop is CASRENRYPPNSPLHF. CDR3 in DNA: TGTGCCAGCAGAGAAAACCGCTACCCTCCTAATTCACCCCTCCACTTT.

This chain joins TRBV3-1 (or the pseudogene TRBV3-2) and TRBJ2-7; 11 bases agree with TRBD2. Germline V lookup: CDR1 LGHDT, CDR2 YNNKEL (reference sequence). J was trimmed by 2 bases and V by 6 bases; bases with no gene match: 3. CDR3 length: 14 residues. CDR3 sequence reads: CASRHSGGAYEQYF. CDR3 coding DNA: TGTGCCAGCAGACATAGCGGGGGGGCCTACGAGCAGTACTTC.

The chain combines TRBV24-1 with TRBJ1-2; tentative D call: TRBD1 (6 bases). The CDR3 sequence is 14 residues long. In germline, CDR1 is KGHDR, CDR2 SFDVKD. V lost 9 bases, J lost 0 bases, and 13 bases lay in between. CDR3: CATHDGQTNYGYTF. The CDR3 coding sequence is TGTGCCACCCATGATGGACAGACTAACTATGGCTACACCTTC.

For the CDR3, the DNA is TGTGCCAGTAGGACAGGGGCGAACACTGAAGCTTTCTTT. It specifies CASRTGANTEAFF. The chain uses TRBV7-9 and TRBJ1-1, with 9 bases that match TRBD1. CDR3 length: 13 residues. V gave up 9 bases and J gave up 1 base; unmatched junction bases: 3. CDR1 is SEHNR, CDR2 FQNEAQ, per germline (reference sequence). Using reference TRBV7-9 and TRBJ1-1 for the parts outside the CDR3, the full variable domain is DTGVSQNPRHKITKRGQNVTFRCDPISEHNRLYWYRQTLGQGPEFLTYFQNEAQLEKSRLLSDRFSAERPKGSFSTLEIQRTEQGDSAMYLCASRTGANTEAFFGQGTRLTVV.

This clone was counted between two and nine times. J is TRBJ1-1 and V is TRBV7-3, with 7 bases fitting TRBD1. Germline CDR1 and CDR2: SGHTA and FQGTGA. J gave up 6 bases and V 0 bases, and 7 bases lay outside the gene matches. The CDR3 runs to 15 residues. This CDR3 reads CASSLTPDRVSEAFF. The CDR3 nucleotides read TGTGCCAGCAGCTTAACGCCCGACAGGGTGTCTGAAGCTTTCTTT.

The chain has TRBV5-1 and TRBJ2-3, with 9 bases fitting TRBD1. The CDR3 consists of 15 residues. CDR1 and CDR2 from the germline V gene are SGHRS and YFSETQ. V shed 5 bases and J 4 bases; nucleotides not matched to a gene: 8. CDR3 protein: CASRHWDRDADTQYF. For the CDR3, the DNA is TGCGCCAGCAGACACTGGGACAGGGACGCAGATACGCAGTATTTT.

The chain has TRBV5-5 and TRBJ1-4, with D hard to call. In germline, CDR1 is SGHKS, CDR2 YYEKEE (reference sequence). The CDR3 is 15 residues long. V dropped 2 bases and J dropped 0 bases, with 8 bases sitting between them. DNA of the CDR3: TGTGCCAGCAGCTTATACAGTGCAACTAATGAAAAACTGTTTTTT. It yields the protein CASSLYSATNEKLFF.

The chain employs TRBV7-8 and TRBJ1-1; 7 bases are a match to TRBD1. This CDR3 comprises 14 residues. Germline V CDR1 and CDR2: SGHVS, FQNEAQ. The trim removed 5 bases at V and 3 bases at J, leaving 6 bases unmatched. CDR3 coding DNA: TGTGCCAGCAGCCCCCGACAGGGTTACACTGAAGCTTTCTTT. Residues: CASSPRQGYTEAFF.

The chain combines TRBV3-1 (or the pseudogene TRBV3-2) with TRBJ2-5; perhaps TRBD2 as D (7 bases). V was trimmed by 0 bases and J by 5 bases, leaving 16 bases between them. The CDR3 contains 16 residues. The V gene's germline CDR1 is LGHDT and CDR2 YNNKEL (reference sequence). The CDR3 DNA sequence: TGTGCCAGCAGCCAAGACTGGGGGGGGGCGCGGGAGACCCAGTACTTC. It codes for CASSQDWGGARETQYF.

The CDR3 bases are TGTGCCAGCAGCTTGAAAGGGTCAGGGACAGATACGCAGTATTTT. Translation: CASSLKGSGTDTQYF. This chain connects TRBV5-4 to TRBJ2-3; D might be TRBD1 (5 bases). The germline V and J ends were trimmed by 1 base and 3 bases, with 12 bases remaining between them. The CDR3 runs 15 residues. Germline CDR1 is SGHNT and CDR2 is YYREEE (reference sequence).

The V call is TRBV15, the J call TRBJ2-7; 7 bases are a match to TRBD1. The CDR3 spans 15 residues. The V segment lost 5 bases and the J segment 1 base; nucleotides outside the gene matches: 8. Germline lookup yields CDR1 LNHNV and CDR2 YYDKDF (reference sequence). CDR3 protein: CATSGGVQGSYEQYF. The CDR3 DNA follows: TGTGCCACCAGCGGAGGAGTACAGGGGTCCTACGAGCAGTACTTC.

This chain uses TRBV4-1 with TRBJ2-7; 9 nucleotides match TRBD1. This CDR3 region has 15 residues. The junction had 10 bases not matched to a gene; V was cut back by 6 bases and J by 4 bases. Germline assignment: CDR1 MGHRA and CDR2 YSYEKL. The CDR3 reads CASSAGQGLRYEQYF. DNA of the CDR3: TGCGCCAGCAGTGCGGGACAGGGTCTACGTTACGAGCAGTACTTC.

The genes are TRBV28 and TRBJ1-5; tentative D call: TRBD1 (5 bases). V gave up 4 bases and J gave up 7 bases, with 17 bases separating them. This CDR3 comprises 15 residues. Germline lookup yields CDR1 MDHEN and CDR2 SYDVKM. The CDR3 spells CASSSVRQFQQPQHF. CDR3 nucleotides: TGTGCCAGCAGTTCGGTCCGACAGTTCCAACAGCCCCAGCATTTT.

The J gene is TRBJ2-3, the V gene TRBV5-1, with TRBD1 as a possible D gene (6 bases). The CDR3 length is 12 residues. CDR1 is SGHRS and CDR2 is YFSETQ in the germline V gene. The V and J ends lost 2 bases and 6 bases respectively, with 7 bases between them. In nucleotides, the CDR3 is TGCGCCAGCAGCTTAAGGGGGGATACGCAGTATTTT. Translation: CASSLRGDTQYF.

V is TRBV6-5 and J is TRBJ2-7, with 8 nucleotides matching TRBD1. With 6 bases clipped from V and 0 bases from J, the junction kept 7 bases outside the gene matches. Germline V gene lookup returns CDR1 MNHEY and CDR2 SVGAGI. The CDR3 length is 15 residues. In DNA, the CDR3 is TGTGCCAGCAGCCGGACAGGGTCTAGCTCCTACGAGCAGTACTTC. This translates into CASSRTGSSSYEQYF.

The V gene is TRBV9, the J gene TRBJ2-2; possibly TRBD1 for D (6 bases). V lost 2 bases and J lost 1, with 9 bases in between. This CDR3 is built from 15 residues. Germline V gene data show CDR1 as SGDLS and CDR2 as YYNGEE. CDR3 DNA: TGTGCCAGCAGCGTTGGACAGTTGAACACCGGGGAGCTGTTTTTT. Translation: CASSVGQLNTGELFF.

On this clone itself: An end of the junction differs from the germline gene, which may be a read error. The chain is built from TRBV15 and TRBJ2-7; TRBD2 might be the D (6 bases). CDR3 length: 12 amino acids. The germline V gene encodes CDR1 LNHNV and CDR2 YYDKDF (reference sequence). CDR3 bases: TGTGCCACCAGCATCTTTCGAGGGAGGAAGCGCTTC. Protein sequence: CATSIFRGRKRF.

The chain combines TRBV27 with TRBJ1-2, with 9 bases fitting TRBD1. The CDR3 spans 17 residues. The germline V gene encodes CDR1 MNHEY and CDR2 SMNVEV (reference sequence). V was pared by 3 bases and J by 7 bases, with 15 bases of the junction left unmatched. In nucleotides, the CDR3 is TGTGCCAGCAGTTTCGACAGGGGGTCTCGATTTCTCCTTGGCTACACCTTC. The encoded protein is CASSFDRGSRFLLGYTF.

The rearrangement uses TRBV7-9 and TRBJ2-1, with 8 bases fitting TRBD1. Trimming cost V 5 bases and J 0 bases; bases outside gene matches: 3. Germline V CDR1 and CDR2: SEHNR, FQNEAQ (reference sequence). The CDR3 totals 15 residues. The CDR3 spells CASSAGTGSYNEQFF. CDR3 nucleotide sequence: TGTGCCAGCAGCGCTGGGACAGGCTCCTACAATGAGCAGTTCTTC.

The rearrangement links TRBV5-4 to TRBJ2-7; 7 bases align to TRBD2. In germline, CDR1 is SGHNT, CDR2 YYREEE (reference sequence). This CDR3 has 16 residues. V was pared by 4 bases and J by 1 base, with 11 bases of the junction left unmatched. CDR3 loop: CASSLDIPGRSYEQYF. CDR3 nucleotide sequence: TGTGCCAGCAGCCTTGACATCCCCGGGAGGTCCTACGAGCAGTACTTC.

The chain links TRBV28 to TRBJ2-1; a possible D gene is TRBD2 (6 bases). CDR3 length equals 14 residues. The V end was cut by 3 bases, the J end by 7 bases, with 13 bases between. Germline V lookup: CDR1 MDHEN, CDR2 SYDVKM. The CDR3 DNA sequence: TGTGCCAGCAGTTTGGTCGGGAGAAGGAATGAGCAGTTCTTC. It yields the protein CASSLVGRRNEQFF.

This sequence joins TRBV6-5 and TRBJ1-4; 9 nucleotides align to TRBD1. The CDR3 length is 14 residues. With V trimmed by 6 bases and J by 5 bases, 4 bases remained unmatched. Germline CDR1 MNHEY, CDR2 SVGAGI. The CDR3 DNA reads TGTGCCAGCAGGCCGGGACAGGGAAATGAAAAACTGTTTTTT. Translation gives CASRPGQGNEKLFF.

The CDR3 region has the DNA TGTGCCACCAGTGGGACAGGGGGACAGCCCCAGCATTTT. Translating it yields CATSGTGGQPQHF. The chain recombines TRBV24-1 with TRBJ1-5, with 10 bases that match TRBD1. The CDR3 has 13 amino acids. V shed 5 bases and J 7 bases; nucleotides not matched to a gene: 1. Germline values: CDR1 KGHDR, CDR2 SFDVKD.

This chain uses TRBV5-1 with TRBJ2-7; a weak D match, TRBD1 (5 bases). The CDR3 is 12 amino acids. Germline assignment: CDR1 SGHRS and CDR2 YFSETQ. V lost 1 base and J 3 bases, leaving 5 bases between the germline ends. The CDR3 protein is CASSLQGYEQYF. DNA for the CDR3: TGCGCCAGCAGCTTGCAGGGCTACGAGCAGTACTTC. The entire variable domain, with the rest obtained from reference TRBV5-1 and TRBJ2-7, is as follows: KAGVTQTPRYLIKTRGQQVTLSCSPISGHRSVSWYQQTPGQGLQFLFEYFSETQRNKGNFPGRFSGRQFSNSRSEMNVSTLELGDSALYLCASSLQGYEQYFGPGTRLTVT.

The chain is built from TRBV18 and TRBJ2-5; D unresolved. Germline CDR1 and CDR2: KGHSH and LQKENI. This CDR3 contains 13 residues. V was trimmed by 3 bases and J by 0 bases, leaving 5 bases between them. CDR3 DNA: TGTGCCAGCTCACCTGGCAACCAAGAGACCCAGTACTTC. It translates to CASSPGNQETQYF.

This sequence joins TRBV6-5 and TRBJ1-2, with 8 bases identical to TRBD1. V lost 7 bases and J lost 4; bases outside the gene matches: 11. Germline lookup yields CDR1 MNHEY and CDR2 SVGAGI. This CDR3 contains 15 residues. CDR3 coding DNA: TGTGCCAGCATCCAATGGTCTCAGGGGGCCTATGGCTACACCTTC. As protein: CASIQWSQGAYGYTF.

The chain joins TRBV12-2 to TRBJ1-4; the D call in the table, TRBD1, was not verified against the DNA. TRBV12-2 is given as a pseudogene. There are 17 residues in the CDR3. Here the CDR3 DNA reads TGTGCAAGTCGCTTTATGGGGGACATGGCAACCAATGAAAAACTGTTTTTT. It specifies CASRFMGDMATNEKLFF.

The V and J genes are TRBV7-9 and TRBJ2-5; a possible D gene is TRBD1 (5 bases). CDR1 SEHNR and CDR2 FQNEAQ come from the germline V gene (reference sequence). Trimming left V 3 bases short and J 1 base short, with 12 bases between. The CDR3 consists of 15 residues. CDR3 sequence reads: CASSFAQTVQETQYF. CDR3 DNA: TGTGCCAGCAGCTTCGCCCAGACAGTCCAAGAGACCCAGTACTTC. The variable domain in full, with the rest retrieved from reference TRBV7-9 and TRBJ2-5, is DTGVSQNPRHKITKRGQNVTFRCDPISEHNRLYWYRQTLGQGPEFLTYFQNEAQLEKSRLLSDRFSAERPKGSFSTLEIQRTEQGDSAMYLCASSFAQTVQETQYFGPGTRLLVL.